A single sample is the source of the 20 T cell receptor beta chains below, sequenced in a study of shared clonotypes between healthy human individuals. Naive CD8 isolation took CD45RO-negative cells positively selected for CCR7 and excluded terminally differentiated effector memory CD45RA+ cells. This table comes from immunoSEQ multiplex PCR, and its TCRdb copy is limited to in-frame clones, with some not included. The top ten clones hold under 1.5% of a sample with about 2 million clones, just under 95% of them seen once. The sample taken for sequencing was naive CD8+ T cells sorted from blood. These receptors originate from a man between 18 and 35 years old in good health.

The V gene is TRBV5-6, the J gene TRBJ2-7; 13 nucleotides match TRBD2. CDR1 and CDR2 (germline): SGHDT, YYEEEE. V gave up 5 bases and J gave up 4 bases; unmatched junction bases: 3. The CDR3 is made up of 14 amino acids. The CDR3 DNA sequence: TGTGCCAGCAGAAAACTAGCGGGAGGGTACGAGCAGTACTTC. As protein: CASRKLAGGYEQYF.

The rearrangement uses TRBV6-1 and TRBJ2-1, with a tentative D call TRBD1 (5 bases). Germline loops: CDR1 MNHNS, CDR2 SASEGT. V lost 1 base, J lost 6 bases, and 10 bases lay in between. The CDR3 loop spans 14 amino acids. The CDR3 nucleotides read TGTGCCAGCAGTGAAGAGGACATTATCAATGAGCAGTTCTTC. This codes for CASSEEDIINEQFF.

For the CDR3, the DNA is TGTGCCAGCAGTGTAGACCGGGACAGGGCGAACGAGCAGTACTTC. Translated, it gives CASSVDRDRANEQYF. The rearrangement joins TRBV6-5 to TRBJ2-7, with 9 bases lining up with TRBD1. V lost 5 bases and J lost 5; bases outside the gene matches: 10. This CDR3 contains 15 residues. CDR1 is MNHEY, CDR2 SVGAGI, per germline.

This clone was seen a single time. This chain uses TRBV18 with TRBJ2-7; D call uncertain. The CDR3 consists of 15 residues. CDR1 and CDR2 (germline): KGHSH, LQKENI. V shed 0 bases and J shed 5 bases, with 14 bases lying between them. In nucleotides, the CDR3 is TGTGCCAGCTCACCACCTGAAGGGCTAGAGGACGAGCAGTACTTC. Translated: CASSPPEGLEDEQYF.

V is TRBV25-1 and J is TRBJ2-5, with TRBD1 matching over 8 bases. The J call may not be correct, given that the DNA end is closer to TRBJ2-7. CDR3 size: 12 residues. CDR1 and CDR2 (germline): MGHDK, SYGVNS. CDR3 in DNA: TGTGCCAGCAGGACAGGGGCTAACGAGCAGTACTTC. Translating it yields CASRTGANEQYF.

The gene calls are TRBV27 and TRBJ2-1, with D perhaps matching TRBD2 (6 bases). The CDR3 consists of 15 residues. V shed 5 bases and J shed 6 bases, with 17 bases lying between them. CDR1 is MNHEY, CDR2 SMNVEV, per germline (reference sequence). Here the CDR3 reads CASSTTGEVINEQFF. In DNA form, the CDR3 reads TGTGCCAGCAGTACGACTGGGGAGGTAATCAATGAGCAGTTCTTC.

The V call is TRBV14, the J call TRBJ2-2, with D uncertain. Deletions cut 2 bases from V and 7 bases from J, with 2 bases between. Germline values: CDR1 SGHDN, CDR2 FVKESK. The CDR3 is 11 residues long. Written as DNA, the CDR3 is TGTGCCAGCAGCCAATACGGGGAGCTGTTTTTT. It encodes CASSQYGELFF.

This sequence joins TRBV6-1 and TRBJ2-5; 8 bases align to TRBD1. V lost 8 bases, J lost 5 bases, and 7 bases stayed unmatched. CDR3 size: 13 residues. Germline lookup yields CDR1 MNHNS and CDR2 SASEGT. In DNA form, the CDR3 reads TGTGCCAGCGGCCCGACAGGGGATGAGACCCAGTACTTC. Amino acids: CASGPTGDETQYF.

V and J are TRBV5-6 and TRBJ2-1; 8 nucleotides agree with TRBD2. The germline V gene has CDR1 SGHDT and CDR2 YYEEEE. V was pared by 0 bases and J by 5 bases, with 13 bases of the junction left unmatched. The CDR3 is 18 residues long. The DNA for the CDR3 is TGTGCCAGCAGCTTGGCAGGGAGGGATAGCGGGATGGACAATGAGCAGTTCTTC. Encoded protein: CASSLAGRDSGMDNEQFF.

This chain connects TRBV4-1 to TRBJ2-7, with TRBD1 matching 7 bases. Germline assignment: CDR1 MGHRA and CDR2 YSYEKL. J gave up 4 bases and V 3 bases, and 9 bases lay outside the gene matches. This CDR3 has 15 residues. CDR3 sequence: CASSHPTTGSYEQYF. The CDR3 DNA sequence: TGCGCCAGCAGCCACCCCACGACAGGGAGTTACGAGCAGTACTTC.

Concerning this clone itself: Additional DNA sequences in this sample encode the identical CDR3. This CDR3 is CASSLRGPYEQYF. DNA of the CDR3: TGTGCCAGCAGCTTAAGGGGGCCCTACGAGCAGTACTTC. J is TRBJ2-7 and V is TRBV7-8; 7 bases are shared with TRBD1. The CDR3 consists of 13 residues. Losses at the gene ends were 2 bases for V and 2 bases for J; bases not matched to a gene: 0. Germline assignment: CDR1 SGHVS and CDR2 FQNEAQ.

J is TRBJ1-5 and V is TRBV9; a possible D gene is TRBD1 (6 bases). The CDR3 consists of 14 residues. Germline lookup yields CDR1 SGDLS and CDR2 YYNGEE. The V and J ends lost 3 bases and 6 bases respectively, with 13 bases between them. The chain's CDR3 is CASSGGGGGQPQHF. CDR3 DNA sequence: TGTGCCAGCAGCGGAGGGGGGGGTGGTCAGCCCCAGCATTTT.

The gene calls are TRBV2 and TRBJ2-7, with 10 bases fitting TRBD2. Germline loops: CDR1 SNHLY, CDR2 FYNNEI. With V trimmed by 2 bases and J by 5 bases, 9 bases remained unmatched. The CDR3 length is 16 residues. The CDR3 is CASSESAGGPSDEQYF. The CDR3 nucleotides are TGTGCCAGCAGTGAATCAGCGGGAGGGCCGTCAGACGAGCAGTACTTC.

The V and J genes are TRBV2 and TRBJ1-2; 8 bases map to TRBD1. V lost 4 bases, J lost 3 bases, and 28 bases stayed unmatched. The CDR3 has 22 residues. CDR1 and CDR2 (germline): SNHLY, FYNNEI. This CDR3 is CASSVPIIPGPGQDQFDYGYTF. In nucleotides, the CDR3 is TGTGCCAGCAGTGTACCCATAATCCCCGGACCGGGACAGGACCAATTTGACTATGGCTACACCTTC.

In DNA form, the CDR3 reads TGTGCCAGCGGAGAGACAGGGCCCCCTGAAGCTTTCTTT. This gives the protein CASGETGPPEAFF. The V gene is TRBV2, the J gene TRBJ1-1; 7 bases are shared with TRBD1. J was trimmed by 6 bases and V by 8 bases; bases with no gene match: 9. From germline, CDR1 is SNHLY and CDR2 FYNNEI. CDR3 length equals 13 residues.

A note on this clone: The same CDR3 also results from other DNA sequences found in this sample. The chain employs TRBV5-6 and TRBJ2-7; no definite D call. V was clipped by 0 bases and J by 4 bases, with 8 bases between them. The length of the CDR3 is 13 residues. Germline CDR1 and CDR2: SGHDT and YYEEEE. This CDR3 reads CASSLGHLYEQYF. The CDR3 coding sequence is TGTGCCAGCAGCTTGGGGCACCTTTACGAGCAGTACTTC.

The chain uses TRBV9 and TRBJ1-1; D not resolved. V lost 7 bases and J lost 4, with 17 bases in between. Germline V CDR1 and CDR2: SGDLS, YYNGEE. The CDR3 is 14 amino acids. The CDR3, as DNA: TGTGCCAGCGGAGCAGGAGATCGAGGCACTGAAGCTTTCTTT. It codes for CASGAGDRGTEAFF.

The chain recombines TRBV4-1 with TRBJ2-7; 9 bases fit TRBD1. The CDR3 sequence is 15 residues long. V lost 4 bases, J lost 6 bases, and 10 bases stayed unmatched. Germline-derived CDR1 and CDR2 are MGHRA and YSYEKL. This CDR3 is CASSLLDRGVSEQYF. The CDR3 nucleotides read TGCGCCAGCAGCCTCCTGGACAGGGGTGTAAGCGAGCAGTACTTC.

The DNA of the CDR3 is TGTGCCAGCAGTCTTACGAGGGGGGCTGGGGTCTACGAGCAGTACTTC. This sequence encodes CASSLTRGAGVYEQYF. The chain is built from TRBV27 and TRBJ2-7; D possibly matches TRBD1 or TRBD2 (6 bases each). Per the germline V gene, CDR1 is MNHEY and CDR2 is SMNVEV (reference sequence). There are 16 residues in the CDR3. The V end was cut by 5 bases, the J end by 3 bases, with 20 bases between.

The chain links TRBV5-1 to TRBJ2-1; the match to TRBD1 covers 7 bases. The CDR3 covers 13 residues. Trimming cost V 0 bases and J 6 bases; bases outside gene matches: 0. Germline-derived CDR1 and CDR2 are SGHRS and YFSETQ. The CDR3 region has the DNA TGCGCCAGCAGCTTGGGGGACAGCAATGAGCAGTTCTTC. Protein product: CASSLGDSNEQFF.